This TCR beta chain was documented in a study of T-cell memory formation after mild COVID-19. Study findings and constraints: The second-wave clones peaking on day 37 were not confirmed as SARS-CoV-2-specific.

A single record per CDR3 protein comes from TCRdb applying MiXCR to the 5' RACE reads. The sample lists roughly 280,000 distinct CDR3 sequences; 8% to 9% were seen once. This clonotype appeared a few times. Antigen unknown. The CDR3 is made up of 16 amino acids. V lost 5 bases and J lost 1; bases outside the gene matches: 7. The germline V gene encodes CDR1 SGHAT and CDR2 FQDESV (reference sequence). Sequenced input: PBMCs or a T cell subset sorted from them (not recorded which). The source is a man between 18 and 29 years old who had mild COVID-19 (a few samples of this study predate the infection). Cell type and time point are not known. V and J are TRBV11-1 and TRBJ2-5; 10 bases line up with TRBD1. The CDR3 DNA reads TGTGCCAGCAGCCGGGACAGGGGCACATTCCAAGAGACCCAGTACTTC. Protein sequence: CASSRDRGTFQETQYF. The whole variable domain, filled in from reference TRBV11-1 and TRBJ2-5, reads EAEVAQSPRYKITEKSQAVAFWCDPISGHATLYWYRQILGQGPELLVQFQDESVVDDSQLPKDRFSAERLKGVDSTLKIQPAELGDSAMYLCASSRDRGTFQETQYFGPGTRLLVL.